The following is a TCR beta chain sequence with its context. Its antigen is not known. This specimen belongs to a study of neoadjuvant nivolumab and ipilimumab in lung cancer. Overall study findings and caveats: From pretherapy to surgery, tumor richness and clonality rose with dual therapy. Resected-tumor TCR richness correlated positively with pretherapy blood richness. TCR clonality did not significantly correlate with pathologic tumor regression.

Generated by immunoSEQ multiplex PCR, the TCRdb table keeps only in-frame clones and is missing some. This sample has around 4,600 clones, with about four fifths found just once. Trimming stripped 3 bases from V and 3 bases from J, with 11 bases between. Germline loops: CDR1 KGHSH, CDR2 LQKENI. CDR3 length equals 14 residues. Source: normal lung tissue adjacent to the tumor, taken after neoadjuvant nivolumab, alone or with ipilimumab, at or shortly before surgery. The TCR sequence derives from an adult with non-small cell lung cancer. Some clones in this sample may be carry-over from other donors' samples. The rearrangement links TRBV18 to TRBJ1-1; perhaps TRBD1 as D (5 bases). The CDR3 spells CASSPLQGDTEAFF. CDR3 bases: TGTGCCAGCTCACCTCTTCAGGGAGACACTGAAGCTTTCTTT.